This TCR beta chain came from a study of blood T cell repertoires in COVID-19. Study summary: Sources were T cells, B-cell-depleted T cells, or PBMCs; the material itself was cDNA or gDNA.

V lost 5 bases, J lost 6 bases, and 19 bases lay in between. This CDR3 spans 14 amino acids. Looked up from germline, CDR1 is GTSNPN and CDR2 is SVGIG (reference sequence). The data were produced by immunoSEQ multiplex PCR, yet TCRdb's version contains in-frame clones alone and is incomplete. The table shows 12,000 to 15,000 clones, with around 75% occurring only once. The source material was peripheral blood. The clonotype originates from a man in his sixties with acute or convalescent COVID-19. The V gene is TRBV30, the J gene TRBJ1-1; maybe TRBD1 (5 bases). In DNA, the CDR3 is TGTGCCTGGGGAAACAGGTTGGGGCTTGCTGAAGCTTTCTTT. Translating it yields CAWGNRLGLAEAFF. Complete variable domain (other parts from reference TRBV30 and TRBJ1-1): SQTIHQWPATLVQPVGSPLSLECTVEGTSNPNLYWYRQAAGRGLQLLFYSVGIGQISSEVPQNLSASRPQDRQFILSSKKLLLSDSGFYLCAWGNRLGLAEAFFGQGTRLTVV.